A single sample gave rise to the 5 T cell receptor beta chains below, sequenced in a study of shared clonotypes between healthy human individuals. Profiled with immunoSEQ multiplex PCR; TCRdb holds only in-frame clones, not every one. Among hundreds of thousands of clones, around 72% were seen once, and the ten largest hold approximately 1.8%. The sequenced material came from memory CD4+ T cells sorted from blood. Subset defined: CD45RA-negative fraction. The source is a woman aged 25 to 39 in good health.

Only one count was recorded for this clone. At one end, the junction sequence differs from germline, possibly due to a read error. V and J are TRBV28 and TRBJ2-5, with 7 bases lining up with TRBD1. Looked up from germline, CDR1 is MDHEN and CDR2 is SYDVKM. CDR3 size: 13 residues. Here the CDR3 DNA reads TGCGGCAGTGGGGCAACAGGGGTGGGGGAGCAGTACTTC. Encoded protein: CGSGATGVGEQYF.

The CDR3 loop reads CASSQGQRTGSSYQHF. As DNA, the CDR3 is TGTGCCAGCAGCCAAGGCCAGAGGACAGGTTCCTCTTACCAGCATTTT. The V call is TRBV4-2, the J call TRBJ1-5, with 7 bases that match TRBD1. The CDR3 is 16 amino acids. With 1 base clipped from V and 12 bases from J, the junction kept 15 bases outside the gene matches. Germline CDR1 is LGHNA and CDR2 is YNFKEQ.

A few counts support this clone. This chain links TRBV29-1 with TRBJ1-5; perhaps TRBD1 as D (6 bases). The germline CDR1 and CDR2 sequences are SQVTM and ANQGSEA. Trimming left V 5 bases short and J 5 bases short, with 13 bases between. This CDR3 has 13 residues. CDR3 region: CSVTQGRYQPQHF. The CDR3, as DNA: TGCAGCGTTACTCAGGGGCGTTATCAGCCCCAGCATTTT.

The chain carries TRBV10-2 and TRBJ1-3, with TRBD1 identical over 8 bases. This CDR3 has 14 amino acids. Germline-derived CDR1 and CDR2 are WSHSY and SAAADI. The V and J ends lost 6 bases and 4 bases, in that order; junction bases with no gene match: 5. The CDR3 DNA reads TGCGCCAGCAGCCAGACAGGGGACGGAAACACCATATATTTT. This sequence encodes CASSQTGDGNTIYF.

Worth noting for this clone: The same CDR3 can be traced to other DNA sequences in this sample. The CDR3, as DNA: TGTGCCAGTAGTAACCTATACGAGCAGTACTTC. Its protein product is CASSNLYEQYF. The V and J genes are TRBV19 and TRBJ2-7, with D unresolved. CDR1 is LNHDA, CDR2 SQIVND, per germline (reference sequence). This CDR3 is 11 amino acids long. With 4 bases removed from V and 4 bases from J, the gap between germline ends came to 5 bases. Together with reference TRBV19 and TRBJ2-7, the CDR3 gives the full variable domain: DGGITQSPKYLFRKEGQNVTLSCEQNLNHDAMYWYRQDPGQGLRLIYYSQIVNDFQKGDIAEGYSVSREKKESFPLTVTSAQKNPTAFYLCASSNLYEQYFGPGTRLTVT.